A single sample is the source of the 16 T cell receptor beta chains below, sequenced in a study of blood T cell repertoires in COVID-19. This table comes from immunoSEQ multiplex PCR, and its TCRdb copy is limited to in-frame clones, with some not included. The sample consists of around 190,000 clones, approximately 85% of them appearing once. What was sequenced was peripheral blood. Source of these receptors: an elderly woman with acute or convalescent COVID-19.

V and J are TRBV7-9 and TRBJ1-3; D remains ambiguous. Germline V lookup: CDR1 SEHNR, CDR2 FQNEAQ (reference sequence). The length of the CDR3 is 14 residues. The ends were cut back, 7 bases at V and 0 bases at J, with 10 bases in the middle. The DNA for the CDR3 is TGTGCCAGCACCGACACGGACTCTGGAAACACCATATATTTT. Translation: CASTDTDSGNTIYF.

The CDR3 spells CASSTGTGQKGHPRYGYTF. The CDR3 nucleotides read TGTGCCAGCAGTACTGGGACCGGACAGAAGGGCCACCCAAGATATGGCTACACCTTC. V gene TRBV6-2 or TRBV6-3 combines with J gene TRBJ1-2, with D perhaps TRBD1 (6 bases). V lost 5 bases and J lost 5, with 30 bases in between. Germline V lookup: CDR1 MNHEY, CDR2 SVGEGT. The CDR3 extends over 19 amino acids.

This clone showed up just once. The chain employs TRBV28 and TRBJ2-1; 11 nucleotides align to TRBD2. CDR3 length equals 16 residues. With V trimmed by 5 bases and J by 7 bases, 10 bases remained unmatched. Germline V gene sequence: CDR1 MDHEN, CDR2 SYDVKM. Here the CDR3 DNA reads TGTGCCAGCAGTCTCCCCACTAGCGGGAGATGGAATGAGCAGTTCTTC. Its translation is CASSLPTSGRWNEQFF.

The V and J genes are TRBV18 and TRBJ2-7; 10 bases align to TRBD1. V shed 3 bases, J shed 1 base, and the junction held 3 bases outside the gene matches. The CDR3 extends over 15 amino acids. Germline V lookup: CDR1 KGHSH, CDR2 LQKENI. DNA for the CDR3: TGTGCCAGCTCACCGCGGACAGGGGGTTCCTACGAGCAGTACTTC. Protein product: CASSPRTGGSYEQYF.

The chain employs TRBV2 and TRBJ2-7; TRBD2 matches 12 bases. V was clipped by 7 bases and J by 5 bases; unmatched bases: 12. CDR3 length equals 16 residues. The germline V gene encodes CDR1 SNHLY and CDR2 FYNNEI. The chain's CDR3 is CASTPGGGLAGNEQYF. Here the CDR3 DNA reads TGTGCCAGCACCCCGGGGGGGGGACTAGCGGGCAACGAGCAGTACTTC.

J is TRBJ1-5 and V is TRBV24-1; 8 nucleotides align to TRBD1. Germline assignment: CDR1 KGHDR and CDR2 SFDVKD. Germline trimming cut 5 bases from V and 2 bases from J; bases unmatched to any gene: 1. The CDR3 extends over 14 amino acids. CDR3 coding DNA: TGTGCCACCAGTGCAGGGGGCGGCAATCAGCCCCAGCATTTT. Its translation: CATSAGGGNQPQHF.

The chain uses TRBV30 and TRBJ1-6; TRBD1 agrees at 10 bases. The V gene end was trimmed by 1 base and the J gene end by 11 bases; junction bases not matched to a gene: 8. CDR3 size: 15 residues. Per germline, CDR1 GTSNPN and CDR2 SVGIG (reference sequence). The CDR3 sequence is CAWSASGTGVPPLHF. The DNA of the CDR3 is TGTGCCTGGAGTGCCTCCGGGACAGGGGTGCCACCCCTCCACTTT.

This rearrangement joins TRBV28 to TRBJ1-2; no definite D call. CDR1 MDHEN and CDR2 SYDVKM come from the germline V gene. The CDR3 contains 14 residues. Trimming removed 2 bases at V and 4 bases at J, with 11 bases between. The DNA of the CDR3 is TGTGCCAGCAGTTTAGGGAGGAATGCCTATGGCTACACCTTC. Protein sequence: CASSLGRNAYGYTF.

The chain combines TRBV5-1 with TRBJ2-3; TRBD2 matches 14 bases. The V gene end was trimmed by 4 bases and the J gene end by 5 bases; junction bases not matched to a gene: 6. The CDR3 has 16 residues. Germline CDR1 SGHRS, CDR2 YFSETQ. CDR3 sequence (DNA): TGCGCCAGCAGCCTCGGGACTAGCGGGGGAGAAGATACGCAGTATTTT. It yields the protein CASSLGTSGGEDTQYF.

V usage is TRBV5-1 and J usage is TRBJ1-1; D unresolved. V lost 0 bases and J lost 3, with 12 bases in between. Looked up from germline, CDR1 is SGHRS and CDR2 is YFSETQ. The CDR3 is 15 amino acids. The CDR3 coding sequence is TGCGCCAGCAGCTTGGTTGGAGGGCGGCACACTGAAGCTTTCTTT. Amino acid sequence: CASSLVGGRHTEAFF. Full variable domain (rest looked up from reference TRBV5-1 and TRBJ1-1): KAGVTQTPRYLIKTRGQQVTLSCSPISGHRSVSWYQQTPGQGLQFLFEYFSETQRNKGNFPGRFSGRQFSNSRSEMNVSTLELGDSALYLCASSLVGGRHTEAFFGQGTRLTVV.

This clone was detected only once. One end of the junction is discordant with germline, which a read error may explain. V and J are TRBV2 and TRBJ1-5; no reliable D call. Germline V gives CDR1 SNHLY, CDR2 FYNNEI. This CDR3 is built from 14 residues. The CDR3 here is CASEQSYSNQPRHF. In DNA form, the CDR3 reads TGTGCCAGCGAGCAGAGTTATAGCAATCAGCCCCGGCATTTT.

V usage is TRBV3-1 (or the pseudogene TRBV3-2) and J usage is TRBJ2-7; D might be TRBD2 (5 bases). The germline V gene has CDR1 LGHDT and CDR2 YNNKEL (reference sequence). This CDR3 has 16 amino acids. Trimming stripped 0 bases from V and 0 bases from J, with 12 bases between. CDR3 protein: CASSQEGEAVSYEQYF. CDR3 sequence (DNA): TGTGCCAGCAGCCAAGAAGGAGAAGCGGTCTCCTACGAGCAGTACTTC.

The chain couples TRBV11-3 to TRBJ1-3; D unresolved. This CDR3 region has 16 residues. The germline CDR1 and CDR2 sequences are SGHNT and YENEEA. Trimming took 4 bases from V and 0 from J, leaving 13 bases between them. This CDR3 is CASSSRAGISGNTIYF. For the CDR3, the DNA is TGTGCCAGCAGCTCTCGGGCGGGGATCTCTGGAAACACCATATATTTT.

The chain employs TRBV6-5 and TRBJ1-1, with D possibly matching TRBD1 (6 bases). Trimming pared 2 bases from V and 3 bases from J, leaving 16 bases between. CDR1 is MNHEY, CDR2 SVGAGI, per germline. CDR3 size: 16 residues. In DNA form, the CDR3 reads TGTGCCAGCAGTTACAGAACTCCAGGGGTGGACACTGAAGCTTTCTTT. Amino acids: CASSYRTPGVDTEAFF.

This clone was picked up one time. The CDR3 protein is CASSSGPAETQYF. DNA for the CDR3: TGTGCCAGCAGTTCAGGGCCAGCCGAGACCCAGTACTTC. V is TRBV7-2 and J is TRBJ2-5; D possibly corresponds to TRBD1 (5 bases). V shed 6 bases and J shed 5 bases, with 13 bases lying between them. The germline gives CDR1 SGHTA, CDR2 FQGNSA. CDR3 length equals 13 residues.

The chain carries TRBV19 and TRBJ2-2; 7 bases fit TRBD2. Trimming cost V 0 bases and J 6 bases; bases outside gene matches: 7. The V gene's germline CDR1 is LNHDA and CDR2 SQIVND (reference sequence). The CDR3 runs 16 residues. CDR3 amino acids: CASSIDRQRGAGELFF. CDR3 bases: TGTGCCAGTAGTATAGATCGACAGCGGGGAGCCGGGGAGCTGTTTTTT.